This is a list of T cell receptor beta chains from one sample in a study of T-cell reconstitution after alpha-beta-depleted transplantation in children. TCRdb reprocessed the PCR reads via MiXCR and lists one record per CDR3 protein. The sample contains 350,000 to 400,000 distinct CDR3 sequences, around 21% of which appear only once. The sample consisted of PBMCs from the stem cell graft donor, taken from the stem cell graft. The source of these receptors is a human donor who donated a stem cell graft to a child with acute myeloid leukemia. Both conserved end residues are part of each CDR3. The D gene is left open where the match is weak. Clone size is stated in some rows and not others, as once, few, many or a class when expanded.

len | abundance | j_gene | v_gene | d_gene | CDR3nt | CDR3aa
17 | few | TRBJ2-3 | TRBV7-6 | TRBD2 | TGTGCCAGCAGCTTAGGAGGACTAGCGGGAGGCACAGATACGCAGTATTTT | CASSLGGLAGGTDTQYF
16 | NA | TRBJ2-7 | TRBV20-1 | TRBD2 | TGCAGTGCTCAACGGACTAGCGGGAACCCGGGAGTCGAGCAGTACTTC | CSAQRTSGNPGVEQYF
15 | few | TRBJ1-5 | TRBV27 | NA | TGTGCCAGCAGTCCTAGGGGTTTTGGCAATCAGCCCCAGCATTTT | CASSPRGFGNQPQHF
17 | few | TRBJ1-1 | TRBV7-6 | NA | TGTGCCAGCAGCTTAGCGGGGGGACTGCAGGCAAACACTGAAGCTTTCTTT | CASSLAGGLQANTEAFF
13 | few | TRBJ2-2 | TRBV2 | NA | TGTGCCAGCATGAAGGAAGAGACCGGGGAGCTGTTTTTT | CASMKEETGELFF
14 | NA | TRBJ2-7 | TRBV12-3/TRBV12-4 | NA | TGTGCCAGCAGTTCCTCCCTAGCGCCCTTCGAGCAGTACTTC | CASSSSLAPFEQYF
16 | NA | TRBJ2-6 | TRBV25-1 | TRBD1 | TGTGCCAGCAGTGATCGTGGACAGGGGGGGGCCAACGTCCTGACTTTC | CASSDRGQGGANVLTF
14 | many | TRBJ2-3 | TRBV12-3/TRBV12-4 | TRBD1 | TGTGCCAGCATCCAGACAGGGGCTTTAGATACGCAGTATTTT | CASIQTGALDTQYF
13 | NA | TRBJ1-1 | TRBV6-1 | TRBD1 | TGTGCCAGCAACCAACGGGACAGCACTGAAGCTTTCTTT | CASNQRDSTEAFF
15 | few | TRBJ2-1 | TRBV29-1 | NA | TGCAGCGCGCCGTGGGGGCCCCAGAGTTACAATGAGCAGTTCTTC | CSAPWGPQSYNEQFF
13 | NA | TRBJ1-5 | TRBV7-2 | TRBD1 | TGTGCCAGCAGGCGGGACAGTGGGAGGCCCCAGCATTTT | CASRRDSGRPQHF
11 | NA | TRBJ2-7 | TRBV10-3 | NA | TGTGCCATCAGGGGTAACTACGAGCAGTACTTC | CAIRGNYEQYF
16 | NA | TRBJ2-5 | TRBV27 | NA | TGTGCCAGCAGTTTAATGCCCCAGAGGTACCAAGAGACCCAGTACTTC | CASSLMPQRYQETQYF
13 | few | TRBJ2-1 | TRBV28 | NA | TGTGCCACCTTCGACGGCTCCTACAATGAGCAGTTCTTC | CATFDGSYNEQFF
15 | few | TRBJ2-1 | TRBV28 | NA | TGTGCCAGCAGTGGGATCGGGACCCCAGGAGTCGAGCAGTTCTTC | CASSGIGTPGVEQFF
16 | few | TRBJ2-1 | TRBV7-9 | NA | TGTGCCAGCAGCTTATATCGTGGGGGGCCTCACAATGAGCAGTTCTTC | CASSLYRGGPHNEQFF
14 | many | TRBJ2-1 | TRBV12-3/TRBV12-4 | TRBD2 | TGTGCCAGCAGGGCTAGCGGGAGGTCCGGTGAGCAGTTCTTC | CASRASGRSGEQFF
14 | NA | TRBJ2-3 | TRBV5-1 | NA | TGCGCCAGCAGCCGCCAGGGTCCCCCAGATACGCAGTATTTT | CASSRQGPPDTQYF
13 | NA | TRBJ2-1 | TRBV11-1 | NA | TGTGCCAGCACTACGGTTAGGGATACTGAGCAGTTCTTC | CASTTVRDTEQFF
15 | NA | TRBJ2-3 | TRBV5-1 | NA | TGCGCCAGCAGCTTGGCAGGGAGCTACACAGATACGCAGTATTTT | CASSLAGSYTDTQYF
16 | many | TRBJ2-1 | TRBV20-1 | TRBD2 | TGCAGTGCTAGAGGACTAGCGGGAGGGTTCTACAATGAGCAGTTCTTC | CSARGLAGGFYNEQFF
12 | few | TRBJ1-2 | TRBV29-1 | TRBD1 | TGCAGCGTTGTTGGCCAGGGGGATGGCTACACCTTC | CSVVGQGDGYTF
16 | NA | TRBJ1-6 | TRBV12-3/TRBV12-4 | NA | TGTGCCAGCAGTGTGGGGGGTTCAACCTATAATTCACCCCTCCACTTT | CASSVGGSTYNSPLHF
14 | few | TRBJ2-7 | TRBV29-1 | TRBD2 | TGCAGCGTTGGCACGCGGGGGGACTCCTACGAGCAGTACTTC | CSVGTRGDSYEQYF
14 | NA | TRBJ2-7 | TRBV12-3/TRBV12-4 | NA | TGTGCCAGCAGTTCGGGACTTTTATCTAAAGAGCAGTACTTC | CASSSGLLSKEQYF
13 | medium-sized | TRBJ2-1 | TRBV29-1 | NA | TGCAGCGTTGAAAGGGGGGGGTACAATGAGCAGTTCTTC | CSVERGGYNEQFF
14 | many | TRBJ1-1 | TRBV29-1 | NA | TGCAGCGTTGAAGTTCAGGGGTTATTCACTGAAGCTTTCTTT | CSVEVQGLFTEAFF
12 | few | TRBJ2-3 | TRBV10-3 | NA | TGTGCCTGCAGGGCAGGCCCAGATACGCAGTATTTT | CACRAGPDTQYF
17 | NA | TRBJ2-3 | TRBV11-3 | NA | TGTGCCAGCAGCCGAGACACCGGGACTGTGGGCACAGATACGCAGTATTTT | CASSRDTGTVGTDTQYF
15 | NA | TRBJ2-1 | TRBV12-3/TRBV12-4 | NA | TGTGCCAGCAGCCAAGCCCGGGGGTCGAGGGATGAGCAGTTCTTC | CASSQARGSRDEQFF
16 | few | TRBJ2-7 | TRBV4-1 | TRBD1 | TGCGCCAGCAGCGTTTCCGGGACAGGGGACGGCTACGAGCAGTACTTC | CASSVSGTGDGYEQYF